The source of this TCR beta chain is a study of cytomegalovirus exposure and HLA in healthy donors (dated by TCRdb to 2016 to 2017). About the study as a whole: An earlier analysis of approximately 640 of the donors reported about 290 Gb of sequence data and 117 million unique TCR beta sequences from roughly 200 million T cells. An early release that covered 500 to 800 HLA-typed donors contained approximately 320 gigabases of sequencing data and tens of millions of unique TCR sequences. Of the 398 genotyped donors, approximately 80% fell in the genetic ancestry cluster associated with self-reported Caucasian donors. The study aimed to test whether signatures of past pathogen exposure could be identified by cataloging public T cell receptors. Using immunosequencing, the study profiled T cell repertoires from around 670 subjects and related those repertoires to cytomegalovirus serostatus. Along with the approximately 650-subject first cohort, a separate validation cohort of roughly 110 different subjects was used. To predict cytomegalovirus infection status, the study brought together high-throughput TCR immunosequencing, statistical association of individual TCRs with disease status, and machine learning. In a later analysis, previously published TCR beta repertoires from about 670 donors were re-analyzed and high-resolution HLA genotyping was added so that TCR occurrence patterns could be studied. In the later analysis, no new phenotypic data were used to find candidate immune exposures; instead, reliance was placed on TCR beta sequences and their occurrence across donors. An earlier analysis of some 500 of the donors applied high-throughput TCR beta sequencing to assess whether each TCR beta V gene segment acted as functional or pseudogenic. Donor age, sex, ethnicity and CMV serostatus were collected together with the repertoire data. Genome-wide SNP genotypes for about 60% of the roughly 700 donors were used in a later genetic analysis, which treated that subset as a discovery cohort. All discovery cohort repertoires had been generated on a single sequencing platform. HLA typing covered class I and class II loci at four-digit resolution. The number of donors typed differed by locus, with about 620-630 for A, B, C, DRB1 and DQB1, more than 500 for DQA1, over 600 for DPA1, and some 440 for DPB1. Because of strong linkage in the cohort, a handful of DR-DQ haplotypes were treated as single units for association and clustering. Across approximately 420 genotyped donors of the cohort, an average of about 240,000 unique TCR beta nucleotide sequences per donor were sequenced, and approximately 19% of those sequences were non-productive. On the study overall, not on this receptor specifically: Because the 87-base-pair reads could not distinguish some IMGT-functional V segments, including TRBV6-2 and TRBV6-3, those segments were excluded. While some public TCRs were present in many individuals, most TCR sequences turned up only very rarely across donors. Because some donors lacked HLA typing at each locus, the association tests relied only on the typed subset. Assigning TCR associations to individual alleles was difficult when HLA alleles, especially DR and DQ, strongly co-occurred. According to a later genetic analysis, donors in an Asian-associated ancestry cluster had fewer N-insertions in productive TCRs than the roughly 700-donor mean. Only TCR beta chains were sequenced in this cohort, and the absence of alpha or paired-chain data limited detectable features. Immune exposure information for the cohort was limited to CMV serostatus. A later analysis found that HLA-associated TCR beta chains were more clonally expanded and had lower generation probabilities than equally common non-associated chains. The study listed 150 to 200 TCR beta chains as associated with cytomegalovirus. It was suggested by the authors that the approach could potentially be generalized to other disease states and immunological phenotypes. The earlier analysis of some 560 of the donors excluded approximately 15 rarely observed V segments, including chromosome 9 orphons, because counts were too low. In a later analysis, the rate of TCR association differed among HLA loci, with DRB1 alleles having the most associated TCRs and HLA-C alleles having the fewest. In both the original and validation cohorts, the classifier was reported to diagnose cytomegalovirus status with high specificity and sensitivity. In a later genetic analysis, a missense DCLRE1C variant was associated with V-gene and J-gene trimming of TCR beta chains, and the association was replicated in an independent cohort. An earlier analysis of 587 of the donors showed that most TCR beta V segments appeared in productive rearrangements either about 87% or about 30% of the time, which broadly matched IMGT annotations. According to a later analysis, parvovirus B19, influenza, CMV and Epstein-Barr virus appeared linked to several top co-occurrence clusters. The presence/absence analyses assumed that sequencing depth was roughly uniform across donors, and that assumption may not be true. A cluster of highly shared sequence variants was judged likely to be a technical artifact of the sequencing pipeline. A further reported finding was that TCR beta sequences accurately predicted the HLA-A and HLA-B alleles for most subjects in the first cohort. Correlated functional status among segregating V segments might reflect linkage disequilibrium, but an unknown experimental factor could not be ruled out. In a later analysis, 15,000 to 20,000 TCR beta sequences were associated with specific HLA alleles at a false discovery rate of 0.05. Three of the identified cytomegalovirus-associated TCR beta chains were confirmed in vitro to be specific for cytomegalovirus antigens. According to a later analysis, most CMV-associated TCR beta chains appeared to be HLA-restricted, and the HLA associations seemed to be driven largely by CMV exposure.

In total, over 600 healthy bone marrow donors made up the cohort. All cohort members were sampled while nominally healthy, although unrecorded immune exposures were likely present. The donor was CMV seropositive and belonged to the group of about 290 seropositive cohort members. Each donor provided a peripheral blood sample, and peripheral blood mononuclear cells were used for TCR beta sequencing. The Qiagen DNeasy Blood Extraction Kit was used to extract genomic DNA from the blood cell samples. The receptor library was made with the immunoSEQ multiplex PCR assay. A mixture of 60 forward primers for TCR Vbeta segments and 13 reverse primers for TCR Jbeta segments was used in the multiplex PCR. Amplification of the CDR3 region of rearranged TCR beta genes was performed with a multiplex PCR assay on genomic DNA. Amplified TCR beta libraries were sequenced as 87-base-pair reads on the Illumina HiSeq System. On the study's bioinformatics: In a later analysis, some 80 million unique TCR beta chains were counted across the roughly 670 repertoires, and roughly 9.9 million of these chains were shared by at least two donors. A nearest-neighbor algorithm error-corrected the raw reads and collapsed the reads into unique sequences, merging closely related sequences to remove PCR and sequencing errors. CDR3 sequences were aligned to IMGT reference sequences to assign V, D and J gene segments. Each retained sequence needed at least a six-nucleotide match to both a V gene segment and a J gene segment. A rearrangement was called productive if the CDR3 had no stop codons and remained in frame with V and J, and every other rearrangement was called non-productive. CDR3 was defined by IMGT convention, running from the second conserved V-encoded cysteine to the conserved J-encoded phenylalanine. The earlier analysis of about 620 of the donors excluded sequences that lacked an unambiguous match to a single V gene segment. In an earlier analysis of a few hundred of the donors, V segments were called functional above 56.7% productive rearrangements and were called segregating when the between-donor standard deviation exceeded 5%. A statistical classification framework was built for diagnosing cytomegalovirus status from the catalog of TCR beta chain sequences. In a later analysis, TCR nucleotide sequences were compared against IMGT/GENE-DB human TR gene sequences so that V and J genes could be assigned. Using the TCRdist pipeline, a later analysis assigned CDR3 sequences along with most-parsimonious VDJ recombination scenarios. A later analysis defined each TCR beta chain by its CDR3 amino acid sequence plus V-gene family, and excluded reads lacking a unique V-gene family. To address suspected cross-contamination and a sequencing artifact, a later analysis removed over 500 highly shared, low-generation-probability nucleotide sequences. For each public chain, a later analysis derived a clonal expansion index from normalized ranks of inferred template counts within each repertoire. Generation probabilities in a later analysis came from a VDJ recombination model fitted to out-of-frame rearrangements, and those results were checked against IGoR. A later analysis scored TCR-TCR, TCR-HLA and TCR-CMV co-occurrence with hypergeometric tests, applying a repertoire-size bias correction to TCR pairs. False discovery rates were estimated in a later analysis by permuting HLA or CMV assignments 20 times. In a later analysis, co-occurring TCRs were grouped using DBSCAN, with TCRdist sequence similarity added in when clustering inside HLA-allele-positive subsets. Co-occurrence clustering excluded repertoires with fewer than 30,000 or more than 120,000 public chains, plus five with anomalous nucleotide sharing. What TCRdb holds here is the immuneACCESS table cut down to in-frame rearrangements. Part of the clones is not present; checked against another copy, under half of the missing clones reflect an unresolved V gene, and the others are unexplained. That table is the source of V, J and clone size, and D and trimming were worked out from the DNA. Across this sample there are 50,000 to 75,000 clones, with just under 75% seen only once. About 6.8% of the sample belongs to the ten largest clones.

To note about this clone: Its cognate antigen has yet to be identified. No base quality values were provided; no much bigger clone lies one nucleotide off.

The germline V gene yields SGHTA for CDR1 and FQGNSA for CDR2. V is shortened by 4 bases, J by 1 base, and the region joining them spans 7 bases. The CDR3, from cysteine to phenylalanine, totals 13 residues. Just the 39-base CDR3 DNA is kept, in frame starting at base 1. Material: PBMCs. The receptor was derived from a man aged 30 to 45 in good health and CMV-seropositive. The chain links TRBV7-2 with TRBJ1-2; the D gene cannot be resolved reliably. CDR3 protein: CASSSALNYGYTF. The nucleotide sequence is TGTGCCAGCAGCTCCGCACTTAACTATGGCTACACCTTC.